Below, 14 T cell receptor beta chains from the same sample are listed, as sequenced in a study of T cell responses to AZD1222 COVID-19 vaccine. The assay was immunoSEQ multiplex PCR, and TCRdb's table has in-frame clones only and misses some. The sample has about 150,000 clones; about nine tenths are singletons. The input for sequencing was peripheral blood, taken 28 days after the second AZD1222 dose. The receptors stem from an adult who received the AZD1222 COVID-19 vaccine.

The chain combines TRBV7-9 with TRBJ2-7; D call uncertain. Germline-derived CDR1 and CDR2 are SEHNR and FQNEAQ (reference sequence). The CDR3 spans 13 residues. Trimming removed 0 bases from V and 1 base from J, with 4 bases in between. The CDR3 spells CASSLARSYEQYF. As DNA, the CDR3 is TGTGCCAGCAGCTTAGCTAGGTCCTACGAGCAGTACTTC.

The V and J genes are TRBV2 and TRBJ1-1, with D possibly TRBD1 on 5 matching bases. Looked up from germline, CDR1 is SNHLY and CDR2 is FYNNEI. Trimming removed 2 bases at V and 7 bases at J, with 17 bases between. CDR3 length: 15 amino acids. This chain's CDR3 is CASSESGRVNLEAFF. The CDR3 coding sequence is TGTGCCAGCAGTGAATCCGGCAGGGTGAATCTTGAAGCTTTCTTT.

This clone was detected only a few times. Other DNA sequences in the same sample also yield this CDR3. The rearrangement joins TRBV7-9 to TRBJ2-1; 8 nucleotides align to TRBD2. The CDR3 contains 16 residues. Germline lookup yields CDR1 SEHNR and CDR2 FQNEAQ (reference sequence). With 0 bases clipped from V and 0 bases from J, the junction kept 1 base outside the gene matches. The CDR3 nucleotides are TGTGCCAGCAGCTTAGCTCTAGCGGGCTCCTACAATGAGCAGTTCTTC. Translating it yields CASSLALAGSYNEQFF.

V is TRBV3-1 (or the pseudogene TRBV3-2) and J is TRBJ1-5; a possible D gene is TRBD1 (6 bases). Germline assignment: CDR1 LGHDT and CDR2 YNNKEL (reference sequence). The CDR3 extends over 15 amino acids. V lost 4 bases, J lost 0 bases, and 10 bases lay in between. Here the CDR3 reads CASSPTGRSNQPQHF. The CDR3 bases are TGTGCCAGCAGCCCGACAGGTCGTAGCAATCAGCCCCAGCATTTT.

This chain uses TRBV7-9 with TRBJ1-1; D is uncertain. The CDR3 sequence is 10 residues long. Germline V lookup: CDR1 SEHNR, CDR2 FQNEAQ (reference sequence). V was pared by 5 bases and J by 7 bases, with 5 bases between. Written as DNA, the CDR3 is TGTGCCAGCAGCGGACTTGAAGCTTTCTTT. The encoded protein is CASSGLEAFF.

This chain connects TRBV7-9 to TRBJ2-1; 9 nucleotides align to TRBD2. V trimming: 0 bases; J trimming: 5 bases; junction bases outside the gene matches: 8. This CDR3 contains 17 residues. Germline V gene data show CDR1 as SEHNR and CDR2 as FQNEAQ (reference sequence). In nucleotides, the CDR3 is TGTGCCAGCAGCTTAGCTAGCGGGAGACCGGCGGACAATGAGCAGTTCTTC. This encodes CASSLASGRPADNEQFF.

The J gene is TRBJ1-6, the V gene TRBV27, with D perhaps TRBD1 (6 bases). Trimming removed 4 bases from V and 0 bases from J, with 10 bases in between. Germline CDR1 is MNHEY and CDR2 is SMNVEV (reference sequence). The CDR3 loop spans 16 amino acids. The DNA for the CDR3 is TGTGCCAGCAGTTCAGGACAGACCTCCTATAATTCACCCCTCCACTTT. Translation gives CASSSGQTSYNSPLHF.

V is TRBV5-1 and J is TRBJ1-1, with no clear D. V was pared by 4 bases and J by 5 bases, with 15 bases between. Germline V lookup: CDR1 SGHRS, CDR2 YFSETQ. CDR3 length: 14 amino acids. CDR3 amino acids: CASSPQGGITEAFF. The CDR3 nucleotides are TGCGCCAGCAGCCCACAAGGTGGTATTACTGAAGCTTTCTTT.

Concerning this clone: A read error may account for a junction end that differs from germline. The gene calls are TRBV27 and TRBJ2-7; 8 bases line up with TRBD1. Germline V gives CDR1 MNHEY, CDR2 SMNVEV (reference sequence). The CDR3 contains 12 residues. In DNA form, the CDR3 reads TGTGCCAGCACCACCCAGGCAGGGACAGGAAACTTC. This gives the protein CASTTQAGTGNF.

V is TRBV3-1 (or the pseudogene TRBV3-2) and J is TRBJ2-7, with D tentatively TRBD1 (6 bases). The CDR3 totals 15 residues. Germline V lookup: CDR1 LGHDT, CDR2 YNNKEL (reference sequence). Deletions cut 2 bases from V and 1 base from J, with 12 bases between. Here the CDR3 reads CASSQTPGQSYEQYF. The DNA of the CDR3 is TGTGCCAGCAGCCAAACGCCTGGACAGTCCTACGAGCAGTACTTC.

V and J are TRBV3-1 (or the pseudogene TRBV3-2) and TRBJ2-6; D is uncertain. V was cut by 7 bases and J by 0 bases, with 19 bases left in between. This CDR3 has 18 residues. Germline loops: CDR1 LGHDT, CDR2 YNNKEL (reference sequence). The DNA for the CDR3 is TGTGCCAGCACCATTGGGCACCGAACTTCCTCTGGGGCCAACGTCCTGACTTTC. As protein: CASTIGHRTSSGANVLTF.

The chain joins TRBV6-5 to TRBJ2-1; 15 bases fit TRBD2. Trimming removed 6 bases from V and 10 bases from J; junction bases left unmatched: 4. The CDR3 is 14 amino acids. Germline V gives CDR1 MNHEY, CDR2 SVGAGI. The CDR3 nucleotides read TGTGCCAGCAGCGGACTAGCGGGAGGGGGAGAGCAGTTCTTC. It specifies CASSGLAGGGEQFF.

The chain combines TRBV11-3 with TRBJ2-7; D unresolved. CDR1 is SGHNT, CDR2 YENEEA, per germline. There are 10 residues in the CDR3. V lost 10 bases, J lost 6 bases, and 10 bases lay in between. The CDR3 here is CAKITGEQYF. CDR3 DNA sequence: TGTGCCAAAATTACGGGCGAGCAGTACTTC.

CDR3 nucleotide sequence: TGTGCCACCAGCACAGGGGGAGGCAATCAGCCCCAGCATTTT. Its translation: CATSTGGGNQPQHF. This chain joins TRBV15 and TRBJ1-5, with 7 nucleotides matching TRBD1. The germline CDR1 and CDR2 sequences are LNHNV and YYDKDF (reference sequence). J gave up 2 bases and V 4 bases, and 2 bases lay outside the gene matches. The CDR3 consists of 14 residues.